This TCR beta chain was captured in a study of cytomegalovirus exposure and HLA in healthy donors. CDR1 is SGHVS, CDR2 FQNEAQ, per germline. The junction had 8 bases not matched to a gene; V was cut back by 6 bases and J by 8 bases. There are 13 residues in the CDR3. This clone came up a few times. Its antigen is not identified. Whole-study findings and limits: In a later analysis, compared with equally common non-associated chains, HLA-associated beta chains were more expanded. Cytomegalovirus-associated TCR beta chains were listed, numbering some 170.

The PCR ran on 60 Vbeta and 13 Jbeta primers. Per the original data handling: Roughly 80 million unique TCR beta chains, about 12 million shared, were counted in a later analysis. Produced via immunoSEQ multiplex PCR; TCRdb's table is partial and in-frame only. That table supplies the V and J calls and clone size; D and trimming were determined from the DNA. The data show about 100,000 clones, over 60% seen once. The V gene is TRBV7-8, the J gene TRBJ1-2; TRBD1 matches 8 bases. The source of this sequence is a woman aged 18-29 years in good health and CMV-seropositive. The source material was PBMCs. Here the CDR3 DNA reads TGTGCCAGCAGTCAAGACAGGGGCGAGGGCTACACCTTC. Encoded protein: CASSQDRGEGYTF.